What follows describes a single T cell receptor beta chain. The antigen this receptor binds is unknown. No per-base quality is available; no much larger clone lies one base away. The source of the sample is a study of identical twins (dated by TCRdb to about 2016). Background for the entire study: To test whether fetal clonotypes persist, this study deep-sequenced TCR alpha and beta repertoires from monozygotic twins, from unrelated adults of various ages, and from cord blood. To rule out contamination, the twin experiments were replicated at different times with different library preparation protocols. The investigation overall reported the following: Because the same donors could not be followed over many years, conclusions were based on cross-sectional statistical analysis. Invariant T cells such as MAIT and iNKT could partly confound zero-insertion analyses, although diverse VJ usage argued against such confounding for most clonotypes. Abundant cord blood beta clonotypes carried fewer insertions; young adult naive repertoires showed a weaker similar trend, while memory repertoires showed none. A weaker excess of twin sharing was found in beta out-of-frame sequences because the signal-to-noise ratio was lowered by fewer shared sequences. In monozygotic twins, out-of-frame TCR alpha sharing was systematically underestimated by recombination models, although the models agreed with sharing between unrelated individuals. Out-of-frame TCR alpha sequences shared between twins showed an excess of low generation-probability sequences compared with coincidental sharing between unrelated individuals.

The CDR3, cysteine through phenylalanine, is 12 amino acids long. Only the CDR3 part of the read is kept: 36 bases, read in frame from the first base. The junction shows trimming of 3 bases on V and 9 bases on J, plus 9 bases between the germline ends. From a lookup of the germline V gene (reference sequence), CDR1 and CDR2 are MNHEY and SMNVEV. Every donor was a healthy Caucasian. Three pairs of female monozygotic twins, all aged roughly 18 to 29 years, were included in the twin cohort. Miltenyi CD45RO+ enrichment and human naive T-cell isolation kits were used to isolate memory (CD45RO+) and naive T cells from PBMC. The library was generated by 5' RACE. Instrument used: Illumina HiSeq 2000. Template switching added a universal primer binding site, and the final cDNA carried a unique molecular identifier that allowed TCR cDNA molecules to be counted accurately. First-strand cDNA for TCR alpha and beta chains was synthesized from specific primers in the conserved constant-segment region. To control for contamination, every cDNA library was double barcoded, receiving both a SMART-Mk sample barcode and Illumina barcodes. Two successive PCR steps introduced TruSeq adapter sequences along with Illumina sample barcodes. Sequencing of the TCR alpha and beta cDNA libraries was done on the Illumina HiSeq platform using custom primers. In the paper's pipeline: MiGEC processed the raw reads to extract unique molecular identifiers, while MiXCR was used to determine the CDR3 positions. For each individual, recombination models were inferred using an EM algorithm with the repgenHMM and IGoR tools. The tcR package in R was used for shared clonotype analysis, with sharing normalized by the product of cloneset sizes. To study raw recombination without the effects of thymic and clonal selection, out-of-frame nonproductive sequences were analyzed. TCRdb passed the public sequencing reads through fastp at Q25 and MiXCR, retaining productive beta sequences. When rows share a CDR3 protein, they turn into one entry using the most common DNA and genes. The V and J calls reflect TCRdb's pipeline rather than the authors' work. The sample yields approximately 220,000 distinct CDR3 sequences; roughly 7.5% were counted once. The ten most abundant clones make up about 1.8% of the sample.

This sample was shared with a second study, whose subject was yellow fever vaccine responses in identical twins. The second study also describes: According to the authors, in identical twins the way T cells responded to vaccination appeared partly convergent and partly personalized. Focusing on identical twins, the study followed the T cell clones that responded to the vaccine, and did so with precision.

This sequence uses TRBV27 and TRBJ2-1; confidence is insufficient to name the D gene. The TCR originated in a woman aged 18 to 35 in good health. Sample: memory (CD45RO+) T cells sorted from blood. This specimen's cell subset or site label, per the study, means: CD45RO+ enriched T cells. Here is the DNA: TGTGCCAGCAGTTTTCTGGGCCGTGAGCAGTTCTTC. It is translated as CASSFLGREQFF.